The present entry profiles one TCR beta chain with its context. Its specificity is not known. This sample is part of a study of beta chain features in type 1 diabetes. At the level of the study: Patients were similar to healthy donors in age and gender (as well as in cell yields). Study-level points and caveats: The influence of HLA type on TCRB rearrangement stayed undetermined.

The CDR3 runs to 13 residues. In germline, CDR1 is MRHNA, CDR2 SNTAGT. The germline V and J ends were trimmed by 3 bases and 3 bases, with 6 bases remaining between them. Reverse transcription of all isolated RNA meant that expressed TCRB transcripts were sequenced. Clones were sequenced by immunoSEQ multiplex PCR, and TCRdb holds only the in-frame ones, with some missing. The data hold 250,000 to 400,000 clones, with roughly 15% observed a single time. Specimen: central memory CD4+ T cells from blood. The TCR sequence derives from a man aged 25-40 years in good health. The rearrangement uses TRBV6-4 and TRBJ2-1; no definite D call. The CDR3 bases are TGTGCCAGCAGTGATTTCAGCTACAATGAGCAGTTCTTC. Its protein product is CASSDFSYNEQFF.